The 9 T cell receptor beta chains listed next were all sequenced from one sample in a study of shared clonotypes between healthy human individuals. The repertoire was sequenced with immunoSEQ multiplex PCR; TCRdb's copy has only in-frame clones and lacks some. This table has 950,000 to 1,300,000 clones, about 75% appearing once. The sequenced material came from memory CD4+ T cells sorted from blood. Sample subset: CD45RA-negative fraction. The receptors originated from a man in his late teens or twenties in good health.

This clone was counted between two and nine times. This chain connects TRBV11-3 to TRBJ1-1; D is ambiguous. The germline V gene has CDR1 SGHNT and CDR2 YENEEA. The CDR3 runs to 13 residues. Trimming pared 5 bases from V and 3 bases from J, leaving 10 bases between. CDR3: CASSPGRDTEAFF. The CDR3 DNA reads TGTGCCAGCAGCCCAGGTAGGGACACTGAAGCTTTCTTT.

This clone was counted once. The chain carries TRBV6-1 and TRBJ2-7; 11 bases agree with TRBD2. CDR3 length: 15 residues. The J segment lost 6 bases and the V segment lost 6 bases, leaving 10 bases of the junction unmatched. The germline gives CDR1 MNHNS, CDR2 SASEGT. CDR3 sequence (DNA): TGTGCCAGCAGGATAGCGGGAGGGTTCTCGGGCGAGCAGTACTTC. Its protein product is CASRIAGGFSGEQYF.

The chain carries TRBV5-1 and TRBJ2-1; TRBD2 matches 16 bases. Unmatched junction bases numbered 11, after V lost 4 bases and J lost 4 bases. CDR3 length: 19 residues. CDR1 is SGHRS, CDR2 YFSETQ, per germline. The CDR3 sequence is CASSPGTSGRGVSYNEQFF. CDR3 bases: TGCGCCAGCAGCCCCGGGACTAGCGGGAGGGGGGTATCTTACAATGAGCAGTTCTTC.

CDR3 nucleotide sequence: TGCGCCAGCAGCCAAGAAGGGACTAGCGGGAGTGATACGCAGTATTTT. This translates into CASSQEGTSGSDTQYF. The rearrangement joins TRBV4-1 to TRBJ2-3, with 14 bases aligning to TRBD2. This CDR3 is 16 amino acids long. Germline V lookup: CDR1 MGHRA, CDR2 YSYEKL. Unmatched junction bases numbered 2, after V lost 0 bases and J lost 6 bases.

The chain joins TRBV5-6 to TRBJ1-2, with 8 bases fitting TRBD1. The germline CDR1 and CDR2 sequences are SGHDT and YYEEEE. The ends lost 1 base at V and 8 bases at J; junction bases unmatched: 10. The CDR3 spans 15 residues. DNA of the CDR3: TGTGCCAGCAGCTTGTGGTGGCAGGGGGCGACCGGCTACACCTTC. This gives the protein CASSLWWQGATGYTF. Supplemented by reference TRBV5-6 and TRBJ1-2, the full variable domain reads DAGVTQSPTHLIKTRGQQVTLRCSPKSGHDTVSWYQQALGQGPQFIFQYYEEEERQRGNFPDRFSGHQFPNYSSELNVNALLLGDSALYLCASSLWWQGATGYTFGSGTRLTVV.

The CDR3 coding sequence is TGTGCCAGCACCGACGGGGGGCTGGCCTACGAGCAGTACTTC. Translated, it gives CASTDGGLAYEQYF. J is TRBJ2-7 and V is TRBV5-6; D possibly corresponds to TRBD2 (7 bases). Trimming left V 6 bases short and J 2 bases short, with 15 bases between. The CDR3 totals 14 residues. Germline V gives CDR1 SGHDT, CDR2 YYEEEE. The whole variable domain, filled in from reference TRBV5-6 and TRBJ2-7, reads DAGVTQSPTHLIKTRGQQVTLRCSPKSGHDTVSWYQQALGQGPQFIFQYYEEEERQRGNFPDRFSGHQFPNYSSELNVNALLLGDSALYLCASTDGGLAYEQYFGPGTRLTVT.

The rearrangement joins TRBV11-2 to TRBJ2-1; D call uncertain. V lost 3 bases to trimming and J lost 0 bases, with 9 bases between them. Germline V gene data show CDR1 as SGHAT and CDR2 as FQNNGV. The CDR3 is made up of 15 amino acids. CDR3 sequence reads: CASSLPGSSYNEQFF. CDR3 DNA: TGTGCCAGCAGCTTGCCCGGAAGCTCCTACAATGAGCAGTTCTTC.

The V and J genes are TRBV7-6 and TRBJ2-6; D gene unclear. CDR1 SGHVS and CDR2 FNYEAQ come from the germline V gene. The germline V and J ends were trimmed by 5 bases and 13 bases, with 15 bases remaining between them. The CDR3 has 13 residues. The CDR3 reads CASSAAAVGVLTF. The CDR3 bases are TGTGCCAGCAGCGCGGCCGCCGTTGGGGTCCTGACTTTC.

In nucleotides, the CDR3 is TGTGCCACCAGCCCTCGACAGGAGGTGGGAGAGACCCAGTACTTC. It translates to CATSPRQEVGETQYF. The chain uses TRBV15 and TRBJ2-5; possible D gene TRBD1, 6 bases. V lost 5 bases and J 4 bases, leaving 17 bases between the germline ends. CDR1 and CDR2 (germline): LNHNV, YYDKDF (reference sequence). CDR3 size: 15 residues.